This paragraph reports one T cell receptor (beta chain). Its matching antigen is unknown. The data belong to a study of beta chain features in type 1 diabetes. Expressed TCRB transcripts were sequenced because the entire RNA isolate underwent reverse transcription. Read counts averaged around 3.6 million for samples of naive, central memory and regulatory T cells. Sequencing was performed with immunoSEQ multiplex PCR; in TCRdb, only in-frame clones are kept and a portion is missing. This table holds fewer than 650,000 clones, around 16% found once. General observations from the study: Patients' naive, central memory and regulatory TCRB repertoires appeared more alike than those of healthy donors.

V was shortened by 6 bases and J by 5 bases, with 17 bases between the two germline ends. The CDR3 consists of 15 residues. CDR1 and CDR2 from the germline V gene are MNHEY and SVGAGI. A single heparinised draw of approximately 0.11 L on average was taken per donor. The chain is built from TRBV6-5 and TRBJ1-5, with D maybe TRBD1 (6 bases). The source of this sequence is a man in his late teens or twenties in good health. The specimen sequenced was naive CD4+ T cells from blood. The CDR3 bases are TGTGCCAGCAGCCCCGGGGGGGGCGGCGATCAGCCCCAGCATTTT. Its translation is CASSPGGGGDQPQHF.